One sample yielded the 11 T cell receptor beta chains listed below, sequenced in a study of T cells after yellow fever vaccination. TCRdb recomputed calls from the 5' RACE reads with MiXCR, one row per CDR3 protein. Here the sample spans about 360,000 distinct CDR3 sequences, 6% to 8% being singletons. The sample in question was PBMCs, obtained 5 days after the yellow fever booster vaccination. The receptors originated from a man aged 30 to 39 who received the YFV17D yellow fever vaccine.

The chain is built from TRBV29-1 and TRBJ2-7, with D perhaps TRBD2 (6 bases). With 5 bases removed from V and 2 bases from J, the gap between germline ends came to 16 bases. Germline-derived CDR1 and CDR2 are SQVTM and ANQGSEA. The CDR3 loop spans 14 amino acids. DNA of the CDR3: TGCAGCGTTATACTCCCCGGGAGAGCCTACGAGCAGTACTTC. Its translation is CSVILPGRAYEQYF.

The rearrangement joins TRBV20-1 to TRBJ2-5; possible D gene TRBD1, 6 bases. This CDR3 is 12 amino acids long. V lost 7 bases to trimming and J lost 4 bases, with 13 bases between them. Germline V gene lookup returns CDR1 DFQATT and CDR2 SNEGSKA (reference sequence). The DNA of the CDR3 is TGCAGTGTGAACAGGGAGTCAGAGACCCAGTACTTC. Residues: CSVNRESETQYF.

This clonotype was observed a handful of times. The chain carries TRBV7-2 and TRBJ1-6; 8 bases align to TRBD1. Germline CDR1 and CDR2: SGHTA and FQGNSA. The CDR3 runs 14 residues. The V gene end was trimmed by 2 bases and the J gene end by 9 bases; junction bases not matched to a gene: 3. The chain's CDR3 is CASSLQGARSPLHF. The CDR3 coding sequence is TGTGCCAGCAGCTTACAGGGGGCTCGTTCACCCCTCCACTTT.

V and J are TRBV5-6 and TRBJ2-1, with D tentatively TRBD1 or TRBD2 (6 bases each). CDR1 and CDR2 (germline): SGHDT, YYEEEE. This CDR3 comprises 13 residues. The germline V and J ends were trimmed by 1 base and 8 bases, with 10 bases remaining between them. The CDR3 coding sequence is TGTGCCAGCAGCTTGTGGGGGGCCCATGAGCAGTTCTTC. Its protein product is CASSLWGAHEQFF.

This clonotype appeared a few times. The J gene is TRBJ2-3, the V gene TRBV20-1; D possibly corresponds to TRBD2 (6 bases). V lost 4 bases and J 1 base, leaving 12 bases between the germline ends. From germline, CDR1 is DFQATT and CDR2 SNEGSKA (reference sequence). The length of the CDR3 is 14 residues. This CDR3 reads CSAIGTPRTDTQYF. The CDR3 nucleotides are TGCAGTGCTATCGGGACTCCCCGCACAGATACGCAGTATTTT.

There are a few counts of this clonotype. This rearrangement joins TRBV19 to TRBJ2-1, with 8 nucleotides matching TRBD1. With V trimmed by 8 bases and J by 5 bases, 20 bases remained unmatched. Per the germline V gene, CDR1 is LNHDA and CDR2 is SQIVND (reference sequence). CDR3 size: 18 residues. The CDR3 reads CASGRGRGLTGQNNEQFF. The CDR3 DNA reads TGTGCCAGTGGTCGGGGCAGGGGGCTGACAGGTCAAAACAATGAGCAGTTCTTC.

This clonotype was counted between two and nine times. The chain is built from TRBV20-1 and TRBJ2-5; perhaps TRBD2 as D (6 bases). Germline V gives CDR1 DFQATT, CDR2 SNEGSKA (reference sequence). V was pared by 3 bases and J by 2 bases, with 10 bases between. The CDR3 has 13 amino acids. The CDR3 bases are TGCAGTGCTAGGGCGGGGATACAAGAGACCCAGTACTTC. Translation: CSARAGIQETQYF.

This clonotype was picked up many times. The chain combines TRBV4-1 with TRBJ2-1; D not resolved. The CDR3 contains 13 residues. Germline CDR1 MGHRA, CDR2 YSYEKL. Trimming removed 0 bases from V and 10 bases from J, with 10 bases in between. This chain's CDR3 is CASSQEGRREQFF. The CDR3 region has the DNA TGCGCCAGCAGCCAAGAAGGGCGACGGGAGCAGTTCTTC.

The V gene is TRBV20-1, the J gene TRBJ2-1; TRBD2 might be the D (5 bases). Germline values: CDR1 DFQATT, CDR2 SNEGSKA (reference sequence). Between the trimmed V and J ends, which lost 0 bases and 8 bases, there was a span of 17 bases. This CDR3 spans 15 amino acids. The CDR3 DNA reads as TGCAGTGCTAGAGATCTGGGAGCGGTAGGGTATGAGCAGTTCTTC. Protein: CSARDLGAVGYEQFF.

Remarks on this clonotype: One end of the junction does not line up with germline, which may come from a read error. The genes are TRBV19 and TRBJ2-5; D perhaps matches TRBD2 (7 bases). Germline V gives CDR1 LNHDA, CDR2 SQIVND (reference sequence). The CDR3 is made up of 14 amino acids. The CDR3 DNA is TGTGCCAGTAGAGGGGGGGGGGCTGGTGGGACCCTGTACTTC. Its protein is CASRGGGAGGTLYF.

This clonotype was seen only a few times. This chain uses TRBV6-1 with TRBJ1-1, with D tentatively TRBD1 (6 bases). The germline gives CDR1 MNHNS, CDR2 SASEGT. The CDR3 consists of 16 residues. V lost 6 bases to trimming and J lost 1 base, with 18 bases between them. CDR3: CASRPSGHTKNTEAFF. The CDR3 nucleotides are TGTGCCAGCAGACCCTCGGGACATACTAAGAACACTGAAGCTTTCTTT.